Below, one TCR beta chain is given with its context. This sample was included in a study of T cell changes during pregnancy in multiple sclerosis. The table came from immunoSEQ multiplex PCR; TCRdb's copy has only in-frame clones and leaves some out. The table lists 54,000 or so clones, just under 95% of them singletons. Material: CD4+ T cells from peripheral blood mononuclear cells, obtained before pregnancy. The sequence came from a female donor with multiple sclerosis, enrolled in a pregnancy study.

CDR3 sequence (DNA): TGTGCCAGCAGCTCATTAGCGGGAGGGCCGATAAATGAGCAGTTCTTC. This encodes CASSSLAGGPINEQFF. The chain is built from TRBV7-3 and TRBJ2-1; 11 nucleotides match TRBD2. This CDR3 has 16 residues. J gave up 7 bases and V 4 bases, and 9 bases lay outside the gene matches. Germline V gives CDR1 SGHTA, CDR2 FQGTGA.